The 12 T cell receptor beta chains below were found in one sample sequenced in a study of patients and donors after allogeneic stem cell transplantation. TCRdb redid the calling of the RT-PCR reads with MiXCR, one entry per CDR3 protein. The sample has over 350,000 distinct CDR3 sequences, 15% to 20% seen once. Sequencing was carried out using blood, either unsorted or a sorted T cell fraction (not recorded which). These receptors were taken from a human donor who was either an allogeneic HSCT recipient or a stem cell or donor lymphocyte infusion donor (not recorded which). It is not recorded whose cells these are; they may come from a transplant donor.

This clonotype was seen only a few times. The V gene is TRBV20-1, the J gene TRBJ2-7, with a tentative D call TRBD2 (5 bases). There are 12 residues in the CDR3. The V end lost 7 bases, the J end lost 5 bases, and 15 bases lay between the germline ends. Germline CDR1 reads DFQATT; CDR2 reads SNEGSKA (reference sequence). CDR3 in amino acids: CSGGSDPNEQYF. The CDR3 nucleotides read TGCAGTGGAGGGTCCGACCCCAACGAGCAGTACTTC.

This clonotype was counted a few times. CDR3 DNA sequence: TGTGCCAGCAGGGAGGGTTTCCTATTTACCTACAATGAGCAGTTCTTC. Its translation is CASREGFLFTYNEQFF. The genes are TRBV6-1 and TRBJ2-1; the D gene is possibly TRBD2 (6 bases). Germline loops: CDR1 MNHNS, CDR2 SASEGT. The CDR3 is 16 residues long. V gave up 6 bases and J gave up 2 bases, with 17 bases separating them.

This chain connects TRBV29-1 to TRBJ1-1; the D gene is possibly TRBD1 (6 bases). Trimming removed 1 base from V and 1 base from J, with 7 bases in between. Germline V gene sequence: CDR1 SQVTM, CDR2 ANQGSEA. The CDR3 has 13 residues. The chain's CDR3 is CSVEGRGNTEAFF. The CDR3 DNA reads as TGCAGCGTTGAAGGCAGGGGGAACACTGAAGCTTTCTTT.

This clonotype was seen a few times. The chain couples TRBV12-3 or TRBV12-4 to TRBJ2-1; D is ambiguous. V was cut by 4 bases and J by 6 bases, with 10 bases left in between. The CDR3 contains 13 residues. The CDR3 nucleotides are TGTGCCAGCAGTTGGCTAGGTTTCAATGAGCAGTTCTTC. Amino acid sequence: CASSWLGFNEQFF.

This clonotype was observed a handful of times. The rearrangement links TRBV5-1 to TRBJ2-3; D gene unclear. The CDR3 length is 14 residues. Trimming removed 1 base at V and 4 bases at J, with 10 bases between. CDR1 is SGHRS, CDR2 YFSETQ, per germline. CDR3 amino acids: CASSLRQVPDTQYF. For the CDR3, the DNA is TGCGCCAGCAGCTTGCGGCAGGTGCCAGATACGCAGTATTTT.

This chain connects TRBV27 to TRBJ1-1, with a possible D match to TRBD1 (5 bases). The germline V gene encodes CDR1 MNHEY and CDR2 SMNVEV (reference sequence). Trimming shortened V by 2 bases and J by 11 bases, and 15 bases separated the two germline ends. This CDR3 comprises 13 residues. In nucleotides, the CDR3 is TGTGCCAGCAGTTTACTGGGCCGGGGGGATGCTTTCTTT. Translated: CASSLLGRGDAFF.

CDR3 in amino acids: CASSLSGGRPNYEQYF. The CDR3 DNA reads TGCGCCAGCAGCTTGTCGGGCGGGAGGCCTAACTACGAGCAGTACTTC. J is TRBJ2-7 and V is TRBV5-1; 8 bases agree with TRBD2. CDR3 length: 16 residues. V lost 1 base to trimming and J lost 3 bases; unmatched junction nucleotides: 9. Germline CDR1 is SGHRS and CDR2 is YFSETQ.

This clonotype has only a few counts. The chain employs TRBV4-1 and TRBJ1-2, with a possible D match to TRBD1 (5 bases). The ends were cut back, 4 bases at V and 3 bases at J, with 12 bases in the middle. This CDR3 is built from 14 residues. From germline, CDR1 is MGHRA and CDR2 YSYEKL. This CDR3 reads CASSLGRVDYGYTF. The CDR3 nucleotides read TGCGCCAGCAGCCTCGGCAGGGTTGACTATGGCTACACCTTC.

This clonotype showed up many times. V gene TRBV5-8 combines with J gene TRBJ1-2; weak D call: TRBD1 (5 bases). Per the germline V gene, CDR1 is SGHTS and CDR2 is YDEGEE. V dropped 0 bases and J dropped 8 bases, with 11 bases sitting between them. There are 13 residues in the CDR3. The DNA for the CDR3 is TGTGCCAGCAGCTTGGCGGGGGTAGAAGGCTACACCTTC. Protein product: CASSLAGVEGYTF.

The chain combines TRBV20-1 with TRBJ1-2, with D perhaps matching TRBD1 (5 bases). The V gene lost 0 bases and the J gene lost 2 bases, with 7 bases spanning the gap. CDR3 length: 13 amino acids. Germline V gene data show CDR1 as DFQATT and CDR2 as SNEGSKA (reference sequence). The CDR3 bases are TGCAGTGCTAGAGATCGACAGAACTATGGCTACACCTTC. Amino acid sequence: CSARDRQNYGYTF.

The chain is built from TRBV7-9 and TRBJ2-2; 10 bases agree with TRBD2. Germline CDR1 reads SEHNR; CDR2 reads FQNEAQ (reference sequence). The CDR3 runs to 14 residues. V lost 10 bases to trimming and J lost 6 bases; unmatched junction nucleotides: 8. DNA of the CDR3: TGTGCCATCAAGCGGGGGGGCCGGGCCGGGGAGCTGTTTTTT. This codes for CAIKRGGRAGELFF.

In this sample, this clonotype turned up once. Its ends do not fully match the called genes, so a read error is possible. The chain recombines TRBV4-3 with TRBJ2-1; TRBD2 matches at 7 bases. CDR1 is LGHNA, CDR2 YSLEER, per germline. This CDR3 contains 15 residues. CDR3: CASSQEAGRGNERFF. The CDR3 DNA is TGCGCCAGCAGCCAAGAAGCGGGGCGCGGCAATGAGCGGTTCTTC.